A selection of T cell receptor beta chains follows, all from one sample in a study of cytomegalovirus exposure and HLA in healthy donors. Sequenced by immunoSEQ multiplex PCR; TCRdb stores in-frame clones only, minus some. This table has 140,000 or so clones, around 86% appearing once. The sample consisted of PBMCs. These receptors came from a woman in her twenties or thirties in good health and CMV-seronegative. CDR3s include the opening cysteine and the closing phenylalanine or tryptophan. D genes are given only for firm matches. Size is omitted from some rows. Given values are once, few, many or a class for expanded clones.

>TRBJ2-1|TRBV7-6|once|TRBD2
TGTGCCAGCAGCCCCGTGGGGCTGGAGCTAGCGGGAGTAAATGAGCAGTTCTTC
CASSPVGLELAGVNEQFF
>TRBJ2-5|TRBV11-3|-|-
TGTGCCAGCAGCTTAGGCAGAGGGGGACAAGAGACCCAGTACTTC
CASSLGRGGQETQYF
>TRBJ1-4|TRBV11-2|-|-
TGTGCCAGCAGCTCGAGAGGAACAGGCGCAACTAATGAAAAACTGTTTTTT
CASSSRGTGATNEKLFF
>TRBJ2-7|TRBV4-3|-|-
TGCGCCAGCAGCCAAGAGGCGGTAAACTCCTACGAGCAGTACTTC
CASSQEAVNSYEQYF
>TRBJ1-1|TRBV7-9|-|TRBD1
TGTGCCAGCAGCGCCCGGGGACAGGGCTTCACTGAAGCTTTCTTT
CASSARGQGFTEAFF
>TRBJ1-2|TRBV19|-|-
TGTGCCAGTGGAACAGGAGCGCGCGTCTATGGCTACACCTTC
CASGTGARVYGYTF
>TRBJ1-4|TRBV28|-|-
TGTGCCAGCAGCTTCGGCAGGGTTGGGGAAAAACTGTTTTTT
CASSFGRVGEKLFF
>TRBJ2-7|TRBV7-2|few|TRBD2
TGTGCCAGCAGCTTAGGACGGGGGGCCTACGAGCAGTACTTC
CASSLGRGAYEQYF
>TRBJ2-3|TRBV6-4|-|TRBD1
TGTGCCAGCAGCAGGGGGACATCTAGCACAGATACGCAGTATTTT
CASSRGTSSTDTQYF
>TRBJ2-1|TRBV5-1|-|-
TGCGCCAGCAGCCTCAGGCCGAATTTCAATGAGCAGTTCTTC
CASSLRPNFNEQFF
>TRBJ1-1|TRBV9|-|TRBD1
TGTGCCAGCAGCGTAGAACAGGGGGGGAATGAAGCTTTCTTT
CASSVEQGGNEAFF
>TRBJ2-1|TRBV7-9|once|TRBD1
TGTTCCAGCAGCCCGACAGGGACGAGCTACAATGAGCAGTTCTTC
CSSSPTGTSYNEQFF
>TRBJ2-7|TRBV6-5|-|-
TGTGCCAGCAGTACGCAGGGGACCGCCTACGAGCAGTACTTC
CASSTQGTAYEQYF
>TRBJ1-3|TRBV4-1|once|-
TGCGCCAGCAGCCAAGTAGAATCAGGCTCTGGAAACACCATATATTTT
CASSQVESGSGNTIYF
>TRBJ1-3|TRBV7-6|-|-
TGTGCCAGCAGCCCCCGGGGTCCCAGCTCTGGAAACACCATATATTTT
CASSPRGPSSGNTIYF
>TRBJ1-1|TRBV27|-|TRBD1
TGTGCCAGCAGTCTCCAGGGACAGGGGTATACAGCTTTCTTT
CASSLQGQGYTAFF